The 9 T cell receptor beta chains below were found in one sample sequenced in a study of OX40 agonist ivuxolimab in advanced cancers. Method: immunoSEQ multiplex PCR; TCRdb's copy keeps in-frame clones and lacks some. The repertoire holds fewer than 85,000 clones, around 89% seen once, with 0.4% to 0.65% in the top ten. The input for sequencing was CD4+ or CD8+ T cells sorted from blood, taken in a trial of the OX40 agonist ivuxolimab. The receptors stem from an adult with an advanced solid tumor such as melanoma, head and neck, liver or kidney cancer.

This chain joins TRBV7-6 and TRBJ2-7, with D unresolved. The germline V gene encodes CDR1 SGHVS and CDR2 FNYEAQ. V shed 1 base and J shed 7 bases, with 11 bases lying between them. The CDR3 contains 13 residues. Written as DNA, the CDR3 is TGTGCCAGCAGCTTAGTTAACCCCATGGAGCAGTACTTC. It yields the protein CASSLVNPMEQYF.

The chain employs TRBV21-1 and TRBJ1-3. TRBV21-1 represents a pseudogene. CDR3 length equals 16 residues. This CDR3 reads CASSRRGRTSGNTIYF. The CDR3 bases are TGTGCCAGCAGCCGGAGGGGACGGACCTCTGGAAACACCATATATTTT.

This rearrangement joins TRBV11-3 to TRBJ2-1, with TRBD2 matching over 13 bases. In germline, CDR1 is SGHNT, CDR2 YENEEA. V shed 5 bases and J 4 bases; nucleotides not matched to a gene: 2. The CDR3 is made up of 15 amino acids. CDR3 residues: CASSPTSGRYNEQFF. CDR3 nucleotides: TGTGCCAGCAGCCCGACTAGCGGGAGGTACAATGAGCAGTTCTTC.

The chain employs TRBV11-2 and TRBJ2-1; TRBD2 matches 11 bases. Germline-derived CDR1 and CDR2 are SGHAT and FQNNGV. With V trimmed by 4 bases and J by 4 bases, 0 bases remained unmatched. The CDR3 length is 14 residues. This chain's CDR3 is CASSWTSGYNEQFF. The CDR3, as DNA: TGTGCCAGCAGCTGGACTAGCGGGTACAATGAGCAGTTCTTC.

This sequence joins TRBV2 and TRBJ1-4, with D unclear. Trimming left V 3 bases short and J 5 bases short, with 19 bases between. The CDR3 runs to 17 residues. Germline CDR1 reads SNHLY; CDR2 reads FYNNEI. The CDR3 sequence is CASSERSGFGRNEKLFF. DNA of the CDR3: TGTGCCAGCAGTGAGAGATCAGGTTTCGGTAGAAATGAAAAACTGTTTTTT.

The chain combines TRBV18 with TRBJ1-2, with a tentative D call TRBD1 (6 bases). Germline loops: CDR1 KGHSH, CDR2 LQKENI. This CDR3 region has 15 residues. V dropped 6 bases and J dropped 2 bases, with 16 bases sitting between them. In DNA, the CDR3 is TGTGCCAGCTCCTATAAGCAGGGGACCAACTATGGCTACACCTTC. Translated: CASSYKQGTNYGYTF.

This chain connects TRBV11-2 to TRBJ2-7; 8 nucleotides match TRBD1. V lost 5 bases, J lost 7 bases, and 4 bases stayed unmatched. The CDR3 totals 12 residues. Germline CDR1 reads SGHAT; CDR2 reads FQNNGV. CDR3 in amino acids: CASSQGAGEQYF. The CDR3 nucleotides read TGTGCCAGCAGCCAGGGGGCGGGTGAGCAGTACTTC.

The V and J genes are TRBV10-2 and TRBJ2-5, with D tentatively TRBD1 (5 bases). There are 14 residues in the CDR3. Trimming left V 5 bases short and J 6 bases short, with 16 bases between. Germline CDR1 and CDR2: WSHSY and SAAADI. As DNA, the CDR3 is TGCGCCAGCAGTTCTAATGGACACCCTAAGACCCAGTACTTC. Translated, it gives CASSSNGHPKTQYF.

The V gene is TRBV21-1, the J gene TRBJ1-3. TRBV21-1 is deemed a pseudogene. The length of the CDR3 is 20 residues. The CDR3 DNA reads as TGTGCCAGCAGCAAAGGTGGAGGGGATCCTCTCCTTAACTCTGGAAACACCATATATTTT. This gives the protein CASSKGGGDPLLNSGNTIYF.